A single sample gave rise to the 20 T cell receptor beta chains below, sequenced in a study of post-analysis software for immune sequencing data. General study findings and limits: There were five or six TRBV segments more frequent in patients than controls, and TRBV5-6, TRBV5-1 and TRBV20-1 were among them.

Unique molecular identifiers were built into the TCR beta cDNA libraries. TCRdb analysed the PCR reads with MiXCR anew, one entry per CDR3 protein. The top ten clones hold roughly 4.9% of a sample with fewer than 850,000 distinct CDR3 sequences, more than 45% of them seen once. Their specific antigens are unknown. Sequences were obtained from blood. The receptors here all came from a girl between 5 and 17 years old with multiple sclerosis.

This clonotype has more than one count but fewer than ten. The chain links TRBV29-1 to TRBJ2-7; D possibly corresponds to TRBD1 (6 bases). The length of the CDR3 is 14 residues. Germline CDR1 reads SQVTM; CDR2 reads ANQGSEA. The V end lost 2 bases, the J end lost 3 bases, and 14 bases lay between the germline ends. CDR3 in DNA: TGCAGCGTTGAAAGTGGGACAAACGGCTACGAGCAGTACTTC. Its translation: CSVESGTNGYEQYF.

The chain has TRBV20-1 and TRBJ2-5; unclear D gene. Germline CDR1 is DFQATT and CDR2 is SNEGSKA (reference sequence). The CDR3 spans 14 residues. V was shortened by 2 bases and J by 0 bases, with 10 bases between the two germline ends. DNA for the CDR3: TGCAGTGCTAGACCCACCACGTACCAAGAGACCCAGTACTTC. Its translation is CSARPTTYQETQYF.

As DNA, the CDR3 is TGTGCCAGCAGCTCGCCTAGCCAGCCGACCGCTAGCAATCAGCCCCAGCATTTT. Translated: CASSSPSQPTASNQPQHF. This chain connects TRBV7-3 to TRBJ1-5; D gene unclear. Germline V CDR1 and CDR2: SGHTA, FQGTGA. This CDR3 comprises 18 residues. V was shortened by 4 bases and J by 0 bases, with 19 bases between the two germline ends.

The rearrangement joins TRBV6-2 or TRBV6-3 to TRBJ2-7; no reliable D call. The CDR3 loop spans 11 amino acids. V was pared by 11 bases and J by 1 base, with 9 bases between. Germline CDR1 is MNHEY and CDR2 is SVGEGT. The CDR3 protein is CAPAMSYEQYF. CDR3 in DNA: TGTGCCCCCGCAATGTCCTACGAGCAGTACTTC.

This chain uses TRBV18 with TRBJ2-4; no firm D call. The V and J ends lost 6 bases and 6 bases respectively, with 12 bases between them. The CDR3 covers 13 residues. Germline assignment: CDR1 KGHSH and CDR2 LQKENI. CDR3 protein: CASSRLTGNIQYF. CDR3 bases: TGTGCCAGCTCGCGCTTAACGGGAAACATTCAGTACTTC.

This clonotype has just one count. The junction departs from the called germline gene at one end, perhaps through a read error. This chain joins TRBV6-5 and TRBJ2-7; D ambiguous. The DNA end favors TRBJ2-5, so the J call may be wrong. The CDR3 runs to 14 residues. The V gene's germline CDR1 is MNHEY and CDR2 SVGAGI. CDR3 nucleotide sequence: TGTGCCAGCAGGTACTCTGGGTGGGCGGAGACCCAGTACTTC. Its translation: CASRYSGWAETQYF.

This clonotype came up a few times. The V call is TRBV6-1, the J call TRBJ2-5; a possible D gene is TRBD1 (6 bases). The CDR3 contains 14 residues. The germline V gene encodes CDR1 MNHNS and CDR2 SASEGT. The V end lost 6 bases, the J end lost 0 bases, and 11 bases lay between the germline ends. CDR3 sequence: CASRTDRYQETQYF. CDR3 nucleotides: TGTGCCAGCAGGACCGACAGGTACCAAGAGACCCAGTACTTC.

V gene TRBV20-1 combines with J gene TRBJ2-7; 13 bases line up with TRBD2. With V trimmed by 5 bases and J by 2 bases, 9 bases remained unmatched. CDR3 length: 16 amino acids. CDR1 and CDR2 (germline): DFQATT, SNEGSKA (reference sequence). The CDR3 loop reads CSALLAGGPLPYEQYF. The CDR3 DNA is TGCAGTGCTTTACTAGCGGGAGGGCCTCTCCCCTACGAGCAGTACTTC.

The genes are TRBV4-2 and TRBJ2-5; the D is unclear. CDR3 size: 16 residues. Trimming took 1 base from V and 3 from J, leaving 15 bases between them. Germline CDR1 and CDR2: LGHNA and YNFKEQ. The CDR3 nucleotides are TGTGCCAGCAGCCAAGGTTTCTCGGGCCAGGAAGAGACCCAGTACTTC. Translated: CASSQGFSGQEETQYF.

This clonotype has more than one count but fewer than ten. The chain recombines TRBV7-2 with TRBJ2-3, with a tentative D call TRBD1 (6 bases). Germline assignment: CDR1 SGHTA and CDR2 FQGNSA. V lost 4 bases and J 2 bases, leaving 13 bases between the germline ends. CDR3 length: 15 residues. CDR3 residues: CASSSTGQTTDTQYF. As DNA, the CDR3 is TGTGCCAGCAGCTCCACAGGACAGACCACAGATACGCAGTATTTT.

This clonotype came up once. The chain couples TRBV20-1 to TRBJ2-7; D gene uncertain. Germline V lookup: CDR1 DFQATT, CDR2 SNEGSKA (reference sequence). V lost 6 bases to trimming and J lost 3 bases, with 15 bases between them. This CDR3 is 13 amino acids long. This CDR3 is CSAEVMVGYEQYF. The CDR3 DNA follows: TGCAGTGCCGAAGTCATGGTCGGCTACGAGCAGTACTTC.

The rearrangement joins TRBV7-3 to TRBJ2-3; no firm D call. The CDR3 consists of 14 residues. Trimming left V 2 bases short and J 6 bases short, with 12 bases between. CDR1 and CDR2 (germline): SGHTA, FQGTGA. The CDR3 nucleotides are TGTGCCAGCAGCTTAGATGAAGTATTGGATACGCAGTATTTT. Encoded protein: CASSLDEVLDTQYF.

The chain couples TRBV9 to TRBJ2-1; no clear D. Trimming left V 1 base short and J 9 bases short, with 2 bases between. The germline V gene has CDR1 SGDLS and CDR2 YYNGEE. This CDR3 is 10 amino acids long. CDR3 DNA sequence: TGTGCCAGCAGCGTATGTGAGCAGTTCTTC. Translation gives CASSVCEQFF.

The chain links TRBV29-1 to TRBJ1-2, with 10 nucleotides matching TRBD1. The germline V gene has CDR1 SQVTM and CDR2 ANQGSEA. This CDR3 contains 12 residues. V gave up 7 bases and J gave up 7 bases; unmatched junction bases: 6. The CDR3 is CSAGDRGSGYTF. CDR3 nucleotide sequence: TGCAGCGCCGGGGACAGGGGCTCTGGCTACACCTTC.

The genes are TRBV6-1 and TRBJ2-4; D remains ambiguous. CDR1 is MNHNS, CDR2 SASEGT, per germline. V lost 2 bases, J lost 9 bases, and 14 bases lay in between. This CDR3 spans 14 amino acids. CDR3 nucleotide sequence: TGTGCCAGCAGTGAAAAAACGACCCCGGGCATTCAGTACTTC. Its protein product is CASSEKTTPGIQYF.

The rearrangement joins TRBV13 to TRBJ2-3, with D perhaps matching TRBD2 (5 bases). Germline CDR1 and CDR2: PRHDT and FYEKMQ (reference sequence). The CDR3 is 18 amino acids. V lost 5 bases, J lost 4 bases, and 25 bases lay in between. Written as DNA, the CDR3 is TGTGCCAGCAGCCCGAACACCGGGGTCCACAAGGGCCCAGATACGCAGTATTTT. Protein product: CASSPNTGVHKGPDTQYF.

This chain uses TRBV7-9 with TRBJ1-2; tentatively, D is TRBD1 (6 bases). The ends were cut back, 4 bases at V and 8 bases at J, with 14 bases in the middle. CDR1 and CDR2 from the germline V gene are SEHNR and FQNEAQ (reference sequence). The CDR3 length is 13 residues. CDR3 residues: CASSSTGFRGYTF. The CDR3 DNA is TGTGCCAGCAGCTCCACAGGGTTTCGAGGCTACACCTTC.

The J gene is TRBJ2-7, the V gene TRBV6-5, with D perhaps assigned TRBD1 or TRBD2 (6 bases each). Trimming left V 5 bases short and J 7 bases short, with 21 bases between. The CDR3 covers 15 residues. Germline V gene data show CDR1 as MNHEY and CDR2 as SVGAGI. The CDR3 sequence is CASSGTGAGLREQYF. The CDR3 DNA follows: TGTGCCAGCAGTGGCACGGGGGCAGGTTTACGTGAGCAGTACTTC.

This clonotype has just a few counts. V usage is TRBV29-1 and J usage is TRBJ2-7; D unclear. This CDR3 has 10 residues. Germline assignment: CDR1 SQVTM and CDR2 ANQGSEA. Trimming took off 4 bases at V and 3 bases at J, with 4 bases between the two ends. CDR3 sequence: CSVVDYEQYF. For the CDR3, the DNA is TGCAGCGTTGTCGACTACGAGCAGTACTTC.

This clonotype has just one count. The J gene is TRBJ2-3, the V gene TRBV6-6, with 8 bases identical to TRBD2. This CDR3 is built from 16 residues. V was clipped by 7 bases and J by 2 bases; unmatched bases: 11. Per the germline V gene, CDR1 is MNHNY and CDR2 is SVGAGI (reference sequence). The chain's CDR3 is CASTDNGGEITDTQYF. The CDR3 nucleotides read TGTGCCAGCACCGACAACGGGGGGGAAATCACAGATACGCAGTATTTT.